This T cell receptor beta chain was profiled in a study of blood T cell repertoires in COVID-19. Generated by immunoSEQ multiplex PCR, the TCRdb table keeps only in-frame clones and is missing some. The repertoire includes fewer than 700,000 clones, roughly nine tenths of them detected once, and about 8.2% sits in the top ten. CDR3 length: 12 amino acids. Germline V gene sequence: CDR1 SGHDT, CDR2 YYEEEE. The V end was cut by 4 bases, the J end by 11 bases, with 16 bases between. The J gene is TRBJ2-7, the V gene TRBV5-6; maybe TRBD2 (5 bases). The source is a woman in her forties or fifties with COVID-19, enrolled during active disease. The sample taken for sequencing was peripheral blood. The CDR3 loop reads CASSLGRDREYF. The CDR3 region has the DNA TGTGCCAGCAGCCTCGGACGGGATAGGGAGTACTTC.